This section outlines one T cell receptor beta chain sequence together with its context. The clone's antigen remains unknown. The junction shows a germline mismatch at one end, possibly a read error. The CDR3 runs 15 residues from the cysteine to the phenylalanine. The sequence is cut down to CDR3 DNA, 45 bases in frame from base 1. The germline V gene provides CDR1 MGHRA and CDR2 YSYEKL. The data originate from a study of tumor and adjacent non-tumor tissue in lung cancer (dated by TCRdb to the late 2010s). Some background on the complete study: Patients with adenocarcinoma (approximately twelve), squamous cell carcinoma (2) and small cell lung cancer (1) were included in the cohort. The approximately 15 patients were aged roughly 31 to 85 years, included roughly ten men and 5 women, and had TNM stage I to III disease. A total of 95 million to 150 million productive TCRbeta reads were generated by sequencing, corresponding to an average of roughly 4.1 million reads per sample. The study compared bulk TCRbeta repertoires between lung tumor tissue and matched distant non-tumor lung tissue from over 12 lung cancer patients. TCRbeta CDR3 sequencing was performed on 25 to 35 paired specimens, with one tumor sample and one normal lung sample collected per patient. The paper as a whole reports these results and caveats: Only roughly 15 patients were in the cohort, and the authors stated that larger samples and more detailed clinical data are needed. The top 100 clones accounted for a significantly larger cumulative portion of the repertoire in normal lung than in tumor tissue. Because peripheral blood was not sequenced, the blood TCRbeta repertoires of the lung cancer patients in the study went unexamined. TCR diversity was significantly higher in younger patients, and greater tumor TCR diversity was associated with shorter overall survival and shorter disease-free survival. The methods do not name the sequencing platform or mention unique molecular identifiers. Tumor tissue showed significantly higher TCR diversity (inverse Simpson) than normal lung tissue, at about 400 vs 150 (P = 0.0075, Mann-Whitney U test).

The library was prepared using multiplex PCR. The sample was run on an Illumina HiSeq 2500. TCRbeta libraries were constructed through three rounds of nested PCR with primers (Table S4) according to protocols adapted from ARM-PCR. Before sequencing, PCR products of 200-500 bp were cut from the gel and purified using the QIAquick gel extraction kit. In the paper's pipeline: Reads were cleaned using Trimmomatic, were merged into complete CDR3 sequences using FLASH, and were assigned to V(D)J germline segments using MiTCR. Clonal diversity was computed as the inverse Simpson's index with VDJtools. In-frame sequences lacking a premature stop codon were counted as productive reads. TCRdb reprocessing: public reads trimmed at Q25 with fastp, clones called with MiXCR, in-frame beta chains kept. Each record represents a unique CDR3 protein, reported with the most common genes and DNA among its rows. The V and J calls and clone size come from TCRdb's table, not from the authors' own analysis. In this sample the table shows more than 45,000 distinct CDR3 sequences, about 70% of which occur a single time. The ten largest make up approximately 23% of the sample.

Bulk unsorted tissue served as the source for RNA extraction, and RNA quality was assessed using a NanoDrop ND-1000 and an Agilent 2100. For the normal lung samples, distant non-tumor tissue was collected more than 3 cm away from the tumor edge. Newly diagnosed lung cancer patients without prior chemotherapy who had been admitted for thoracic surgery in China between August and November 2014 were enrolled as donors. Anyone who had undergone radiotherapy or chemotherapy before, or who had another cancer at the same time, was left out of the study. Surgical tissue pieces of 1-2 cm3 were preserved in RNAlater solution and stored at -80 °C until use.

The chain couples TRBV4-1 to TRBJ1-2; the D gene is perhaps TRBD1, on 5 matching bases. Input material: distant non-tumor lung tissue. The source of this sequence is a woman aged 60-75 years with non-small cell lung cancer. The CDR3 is CASGQGIMTAGGYTF. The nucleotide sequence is TGCGCCAGCGGCCAAGGAATAATGACAGCGGGCGGCTACACGTTC.